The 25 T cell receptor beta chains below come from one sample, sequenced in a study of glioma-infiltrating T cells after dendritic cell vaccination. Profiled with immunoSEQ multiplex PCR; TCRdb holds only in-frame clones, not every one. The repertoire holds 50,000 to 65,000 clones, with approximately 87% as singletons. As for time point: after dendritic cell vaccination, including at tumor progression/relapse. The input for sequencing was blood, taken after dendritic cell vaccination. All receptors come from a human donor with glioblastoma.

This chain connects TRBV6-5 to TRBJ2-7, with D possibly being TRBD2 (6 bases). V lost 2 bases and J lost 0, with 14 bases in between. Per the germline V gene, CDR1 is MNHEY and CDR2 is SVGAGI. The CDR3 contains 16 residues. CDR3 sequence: CASSYPTGANSYEQYF. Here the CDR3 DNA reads TGTGCCAGCAGTTACCCGACGGGAGCAAACTCCTACGAGCAGTACTTC.

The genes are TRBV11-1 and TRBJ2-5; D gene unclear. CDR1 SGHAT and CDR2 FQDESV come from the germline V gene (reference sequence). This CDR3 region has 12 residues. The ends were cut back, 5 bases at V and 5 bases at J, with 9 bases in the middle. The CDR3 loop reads CASSRSGETQYF. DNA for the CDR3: TGTGCCAGCAGCCGTAGTGGTGAGACCCAGTACTTC.

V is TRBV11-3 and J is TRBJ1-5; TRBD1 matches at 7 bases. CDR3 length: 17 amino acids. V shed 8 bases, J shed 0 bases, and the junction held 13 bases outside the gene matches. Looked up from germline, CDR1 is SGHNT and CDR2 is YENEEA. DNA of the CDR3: TGTGCCAGCCATGCGGGACAGAGACTGAATAGCAATCAGCCCCAGCATTTT. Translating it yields CASHAGQRLNSNQPQHF.

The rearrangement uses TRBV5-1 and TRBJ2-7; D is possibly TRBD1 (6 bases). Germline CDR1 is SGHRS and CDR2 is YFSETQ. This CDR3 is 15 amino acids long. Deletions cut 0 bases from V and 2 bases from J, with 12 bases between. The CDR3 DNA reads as TGCGCCAGCAGCTTGGGGTCAGGGGATCCCTACGAGCAGTACTTC. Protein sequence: CASSLGSGDPYEQYF. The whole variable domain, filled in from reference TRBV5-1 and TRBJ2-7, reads KAGVTQTPRYLIKTRGQQVTLSCSPISGHRSVSWYQQTPGQGLQFLFEYFSETQRNKGNFPGRFSGRQFSNSRSEMNVSTLELGDSALYLCASSLGSGDPYEQYFGPGTRLTVT.

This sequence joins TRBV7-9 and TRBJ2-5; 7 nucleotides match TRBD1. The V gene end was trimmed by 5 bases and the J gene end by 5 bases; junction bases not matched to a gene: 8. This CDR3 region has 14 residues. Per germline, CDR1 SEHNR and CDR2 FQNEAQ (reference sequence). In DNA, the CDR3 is TGTGCCAGCAGCGCACAGGGGTCGTGGGAGACCCAGTACTTC. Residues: CASSAQGSWETQYF.

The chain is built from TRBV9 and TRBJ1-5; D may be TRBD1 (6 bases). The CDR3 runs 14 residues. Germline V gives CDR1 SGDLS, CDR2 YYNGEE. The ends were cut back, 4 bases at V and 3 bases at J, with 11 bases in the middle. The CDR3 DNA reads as TGTGCCAGCAGCCTAGGGACACACAATCAGCCCCAGCATTTT. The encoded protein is CASSLGTHNQPQHF.

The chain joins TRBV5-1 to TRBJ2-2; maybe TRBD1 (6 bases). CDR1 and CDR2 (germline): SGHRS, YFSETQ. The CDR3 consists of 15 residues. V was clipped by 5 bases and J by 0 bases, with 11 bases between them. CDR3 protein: CASRVGAANTGELFF. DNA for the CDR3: TGCGCCAGCAGAGTGGGGGCCGCGAACACCGGGGAGCTGTTTTTT.

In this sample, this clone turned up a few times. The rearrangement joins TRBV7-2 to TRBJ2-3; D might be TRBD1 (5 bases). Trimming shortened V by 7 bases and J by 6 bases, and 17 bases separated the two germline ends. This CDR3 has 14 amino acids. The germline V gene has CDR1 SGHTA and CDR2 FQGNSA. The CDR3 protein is CASNSGSGFDTQYF. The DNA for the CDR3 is TGTGCCAGCAACTCCGGGTCAGGGTTTGATACGCAGTATTTT.

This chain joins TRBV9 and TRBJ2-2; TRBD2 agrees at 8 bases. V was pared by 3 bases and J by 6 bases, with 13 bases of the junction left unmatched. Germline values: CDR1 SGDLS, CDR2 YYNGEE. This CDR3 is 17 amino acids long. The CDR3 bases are TGTGCCAGCAGCGACCCCTGGGACGGGGGGGAATCCGGGGAGCTGTTTTTT. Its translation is CASSDPWDGGESGELFF. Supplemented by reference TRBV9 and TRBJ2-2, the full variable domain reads DSGVTQTPKHLITATGQRVTLRCSPRSGDLSVYWYQQSLDQGLQFLIQYYNGEERAKGNILERFSAQQFPDLHSELNLSSLELGDSALYFCASSDPWDGGESGELFFGEGSRLTVL.

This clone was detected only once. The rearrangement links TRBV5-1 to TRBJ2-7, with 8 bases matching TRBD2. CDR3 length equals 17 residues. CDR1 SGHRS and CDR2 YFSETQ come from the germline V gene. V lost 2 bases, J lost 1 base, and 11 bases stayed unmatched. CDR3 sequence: CASSFRGGGTASYEQYF. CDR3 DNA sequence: TGCGCCAGCAGCTTCCGCGGCGGGGGGACTGCTTCCTACGAGCAGTACTTC.

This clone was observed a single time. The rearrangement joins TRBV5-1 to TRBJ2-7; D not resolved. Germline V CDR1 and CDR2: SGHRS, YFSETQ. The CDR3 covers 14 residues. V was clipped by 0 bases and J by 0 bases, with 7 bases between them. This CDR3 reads CASSLDPSSYEQYF. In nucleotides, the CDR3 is TGCGCCAGCAGCTTGGACCCGAGCTCCTACGAGCAGTACTTC.

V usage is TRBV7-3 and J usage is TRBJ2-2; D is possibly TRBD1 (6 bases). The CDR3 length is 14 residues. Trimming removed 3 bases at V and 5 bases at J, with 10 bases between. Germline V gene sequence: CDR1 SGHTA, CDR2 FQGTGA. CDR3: CASSLRTETGELFF. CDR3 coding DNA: TGTGCCAGCAGCTTGCGGACAGAGACCGGGGAGCTGTTTTTT.

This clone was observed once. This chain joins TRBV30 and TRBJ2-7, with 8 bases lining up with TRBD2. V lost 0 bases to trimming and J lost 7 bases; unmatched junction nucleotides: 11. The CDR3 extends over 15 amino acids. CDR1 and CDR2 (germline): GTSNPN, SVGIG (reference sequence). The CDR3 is CAWSVPRRGVGEQYF. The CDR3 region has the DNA TGTGCCTGGAGTGTCCCCCGGCGGGGGGTGGGGGAGCAGTACTTC.

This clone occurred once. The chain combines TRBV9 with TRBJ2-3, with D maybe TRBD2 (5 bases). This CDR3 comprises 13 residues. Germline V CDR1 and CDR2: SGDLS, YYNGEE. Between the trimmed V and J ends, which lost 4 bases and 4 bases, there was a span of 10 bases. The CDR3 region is CASSKDWADTQYF. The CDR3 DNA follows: TGTGCCAGCAGCAAGGACTGGGCAGATACGCAGTATTTT.

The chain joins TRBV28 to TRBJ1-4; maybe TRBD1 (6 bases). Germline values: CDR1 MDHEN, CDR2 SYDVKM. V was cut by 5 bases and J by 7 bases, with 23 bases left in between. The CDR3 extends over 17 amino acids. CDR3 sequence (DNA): TGTGCCAGCAGTACCTCCAATACAGGGTTTCGGAGTGAAAAACTGTTTTTT. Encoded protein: CASSTSNTGFRSEKLFF.

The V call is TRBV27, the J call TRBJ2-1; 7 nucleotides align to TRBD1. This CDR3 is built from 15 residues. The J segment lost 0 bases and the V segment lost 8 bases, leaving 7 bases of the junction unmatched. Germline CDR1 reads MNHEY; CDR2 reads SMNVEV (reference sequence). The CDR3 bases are TGTGCCAGCCGGGACAGCCTAAGCTCCTACAATGAGCAGTTCTTC. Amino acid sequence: CASRDSLSSYNEQFF.

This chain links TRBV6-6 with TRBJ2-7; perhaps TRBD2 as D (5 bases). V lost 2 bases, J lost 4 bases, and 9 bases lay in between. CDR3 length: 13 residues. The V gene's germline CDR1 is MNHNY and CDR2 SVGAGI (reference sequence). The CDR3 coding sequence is TGTGCCAGCAGTTACGGACTGGGATACGAGCAGTACTTC. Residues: CASSYGLGYEQYF.

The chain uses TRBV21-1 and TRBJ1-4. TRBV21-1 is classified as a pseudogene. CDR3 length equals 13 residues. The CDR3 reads CASSKARGGELFF. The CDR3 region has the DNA TGTGCCAGCAGCAAAGCACGGGGTGGGGAACTGTTTTTT.

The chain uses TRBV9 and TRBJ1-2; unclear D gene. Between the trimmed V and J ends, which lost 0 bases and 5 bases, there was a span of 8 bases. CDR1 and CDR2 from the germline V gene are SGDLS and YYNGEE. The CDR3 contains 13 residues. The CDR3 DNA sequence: TGTGCCAGCAGCGTAGAGTCAGATTATGGCTACACCTTC. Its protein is CASSVESDYGYTF.

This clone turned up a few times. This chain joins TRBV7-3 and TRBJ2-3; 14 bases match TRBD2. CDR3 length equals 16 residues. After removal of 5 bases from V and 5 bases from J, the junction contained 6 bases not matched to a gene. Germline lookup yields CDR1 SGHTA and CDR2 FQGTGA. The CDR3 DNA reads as TGTGCCAGCAGCCTGGGACTAGCGGGGGAGGAAGATACGCAGTATTTT. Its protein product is CASSLGLAGEEDTQYF.

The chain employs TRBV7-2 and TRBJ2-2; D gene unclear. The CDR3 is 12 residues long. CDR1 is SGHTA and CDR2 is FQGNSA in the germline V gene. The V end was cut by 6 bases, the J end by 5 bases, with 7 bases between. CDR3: CASRVLTGELFF. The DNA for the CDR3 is TGTGCCAGCAGAGTACTGACCGGGGAGCTGTTTTTT.

The CDR3 coding sequence is TGTGCCAGCAGCCCAACAGGGGGGAGCAATCAGCCCCAGCATTTT. This translates into CASSPTGGSNQPQHF. V usage is TRBV4-2 and J usage is TRBJ1-5, with 8 bases identical to TRBD1. The CDR3 extends over 15 amino acids. J was trimmed by 1 base and V by 4 bases; bases with no gene match: 3. Looked up from germline, CDR1 is LGHNA and CDR2 is YNFKEQ.

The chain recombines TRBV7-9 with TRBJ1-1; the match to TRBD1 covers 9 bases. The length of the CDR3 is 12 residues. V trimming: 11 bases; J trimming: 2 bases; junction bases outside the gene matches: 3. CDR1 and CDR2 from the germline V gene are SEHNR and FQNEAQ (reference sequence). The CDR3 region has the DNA TGTGCCGTTACAGGGGGCAACACTGAAGCTTTCTTT. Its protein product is CAVTGGNTEAFF.

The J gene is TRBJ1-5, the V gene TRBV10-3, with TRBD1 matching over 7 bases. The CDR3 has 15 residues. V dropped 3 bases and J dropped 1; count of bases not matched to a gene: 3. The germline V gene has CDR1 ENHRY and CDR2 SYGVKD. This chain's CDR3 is CAISDRGASNQPQHF. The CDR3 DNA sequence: TGTGCCATCAGTGACAGGGGGGCGAGCAATCAGCCCCAGCATTTT.

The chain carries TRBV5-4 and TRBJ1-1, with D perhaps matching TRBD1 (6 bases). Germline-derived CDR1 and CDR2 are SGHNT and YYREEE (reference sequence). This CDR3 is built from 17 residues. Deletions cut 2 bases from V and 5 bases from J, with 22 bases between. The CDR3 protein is CASSFNGGGEWWTEAFF. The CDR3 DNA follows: TGTGCCAGCAGCTTCAACGGGGGGGGCGAATGGTGGACTGAAGCTTTCTTT.